This T cell receptor (beta chain) was captured in a study of siplizumab effects on memory and regulatory T cells (dated by TCRdb to about 2019). With respect to the entire study: The study looked at the effect of siplizumab, an anti-CD2 antibody, on alloreactive T-cell subsets in allogeneic mixed lymphocyte reactions made from human PBMCs. Broader findings and caveats from the paper: Of the alloreactive CD4+ clones that could be mapped, the Treg-derived share averaged roughly 69% with siplizumab compared with approximately 30% in control reactions. Roughly 75-96% of proliferating CD4+ or CD8+ clones could not be assigned a naive or memory phenotype. Whether proliferating Tregs from siplizumab cultures were suppressive was not functionally confirmed. The cumulative frequency of alloreactive sequences traceable to unstimulated CD4+ memory T cells was significantly reduced by siplizumab. Compared with memory T cells, unstimulated naive T cells appeared more diverse, and naive cells seemed to make a substantial contribution to the alloresponse. Because sequences at frequencies below about 10^-5 were poorly captured, only a minor fraction of alloreactive clones could be mapped back to unstimulated subsets.

The germline V gene yields SQVTM for CDR1 and ANQGSEA for CDR2. V and J lose 5 bases and 3 bases, and a span of 15 bases separates them. The CDR3 runs 14 residues from the cysteine to the phenylalanine. The CDR3 DNA has 42 bases and is translated from base 1. Library preparation used the immunoSEQ multiplex PCR assay. About 9.1 x 10^4 TCR templates per sample were assayed on the deep sequencing platform. Genomic DNA extracted from sorted T cells was used for TCRbeta CDR3 sequencing. As for how the authors treated the data: Clonal analysis of TCRbeta CDR3 data was done in the R programming language. Unstimulated samples were compared with post-reaction CFSE-low samples to define alloreactive CD4+ and CD8+ clones. Alloreactive CD4+ clones were assigned to regulatory or non-regulatory origin by matching sequences to sorted unstimulated Treg and non-Treg repertoires. TCRdb took over this immuneACCESS table, retaining in-frame rearrangements with V and J assigned. Such tables are incomplete; in checked studies, under half of the missing clones stem from an unresolved V gene, and the remainder is unexplained. D and trimming come from the DNA, and the V and J calls and clone size come from that table. This sample has more than 75,000 clones in its table, and roughly 97% of those were observed once. 0.025% to 0.035% of the sample rests with the top ten.

For this clone: No antigen is known for it. No much larger clone is present one base from it, and per-base qualities are unavailable.

Unstimulated CD4+ memory cells were also sequenced in three donor pairs, together with CD4+ naive, CD8+ TEMRA, CD8+ naive and CD8+ effector memory subsets. Sorted unstimulated T cells and proliferating T cells recovered from mixed lymphocyte reactions underwent TCRbeta CDR3 sequencing. Fresh whole blood from more than 8 HLA-typed healthy donors was used as the source from which PBMCs were isolated. This clonotype was obtained from a human donor in good health. Sample: naive CD4+ T cells sorted from blood. This specimen's cell subset or site label, per the study, means: unstimulated naive T cells. The chain uses TRBV29-1 and TRBJ2-3; perhaps TRBD2 is the D gene, with 5 bases matching. The nucleotide sequence is given as TGCAGCGTTTCCCGGTTTGGGAGTACAGATACGCAGTATTTT. Protein translation: CSVSRFGSTDTQYF.